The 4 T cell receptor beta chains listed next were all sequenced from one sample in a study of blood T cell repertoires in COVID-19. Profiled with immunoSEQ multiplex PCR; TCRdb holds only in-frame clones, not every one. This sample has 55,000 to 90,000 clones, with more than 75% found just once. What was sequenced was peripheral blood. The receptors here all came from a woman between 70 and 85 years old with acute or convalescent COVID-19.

The CDR3 spells CASSRGLTPYNEQFF. In DNA, the CDR3 is TGTGCCAGCAGTCGGGGACTAACTCCCTACAATGAGCAGTTCTTC. This rearrangement joins TRBV13 to TRBJ2-1; 7 nucleotides match TRBD2. This CDR3 comprises 15 residues. The ends lost 6 bases at V and 2 bases at J; junction bases unmatched: 7. Germline-derived CDR1 and CDR2 are PRHDT and FYEKMQ (reference sequence).

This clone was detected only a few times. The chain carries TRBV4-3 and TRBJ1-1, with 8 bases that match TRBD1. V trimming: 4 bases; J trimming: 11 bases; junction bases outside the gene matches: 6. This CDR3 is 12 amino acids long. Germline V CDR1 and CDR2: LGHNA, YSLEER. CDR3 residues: CASSPGTGEAFF. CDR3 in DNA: TGCGCCAGCAGCCCAGGGACAGGCGAGGCTTTCTTT.

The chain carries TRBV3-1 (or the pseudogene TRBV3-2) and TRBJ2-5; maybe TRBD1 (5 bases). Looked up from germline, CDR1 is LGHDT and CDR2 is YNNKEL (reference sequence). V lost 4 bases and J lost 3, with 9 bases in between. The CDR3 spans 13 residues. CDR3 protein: CASSPGLEETQYF. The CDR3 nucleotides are TGTGCCAGCAGCCCAGGGTTGGAAGAGACCCAGTACTTC.

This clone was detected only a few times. The CDR3 here is CASSPDRYSYEQYF. In nucleotides, the CDR3 is TGTGCCAGCAGCCCAGATCGGTACTCCTACGAGCAGTACTTC. The chain links TRBV3-1 (or the pseudogene TRBV3-2) to TRBJ2-7; no reliable D call. The CDR3 sequence is 14 residues long. CDR1 LGHDT and CDR2 YNNKEL come from the germline V gene (reference sequence). Trimming removed 4 bases at V and 0 bases at J, with 10 bases between.